This T cell receptor (beta chain) was captured by sequencing in a study of primary melanoma T cells and metastatic recurrence. About the research overall: These T2 to T4 primary melanomas had thickness greater than 1 mm. Study observations and caveats: Melanomas with T-cell fraction above 20% appeared to have better outcomes.

Concerning this clone itself: Its antigen is still unknown.

The repertoire was sequenced with immunoSEQ multiplex PCR; TCRdb's copy has only in-frame clones and lacks some. The data show fewer than 1,400 clones, around 87% seen once. This CDR3 has 14 amino acids. V lost 5 bases, J lost 3 bases, and 6 bases stayed unmatched. CDR1 and CDR2 (germline): WSHSY, SAAADI. The sequence came from a human donor with melanoma. Sequenced input: melanoma tumor tissue. The rearrangement links TRBV10-2 to TRBJ1-1, with TRBD1 identical over 7 bases. Here the CDR3 DNA reads TGCGCCAGCAGTACCACCGGGACAGACACTGAAGCTTTCTTT. Protein sequence: CASSTTGTDTEAFF.